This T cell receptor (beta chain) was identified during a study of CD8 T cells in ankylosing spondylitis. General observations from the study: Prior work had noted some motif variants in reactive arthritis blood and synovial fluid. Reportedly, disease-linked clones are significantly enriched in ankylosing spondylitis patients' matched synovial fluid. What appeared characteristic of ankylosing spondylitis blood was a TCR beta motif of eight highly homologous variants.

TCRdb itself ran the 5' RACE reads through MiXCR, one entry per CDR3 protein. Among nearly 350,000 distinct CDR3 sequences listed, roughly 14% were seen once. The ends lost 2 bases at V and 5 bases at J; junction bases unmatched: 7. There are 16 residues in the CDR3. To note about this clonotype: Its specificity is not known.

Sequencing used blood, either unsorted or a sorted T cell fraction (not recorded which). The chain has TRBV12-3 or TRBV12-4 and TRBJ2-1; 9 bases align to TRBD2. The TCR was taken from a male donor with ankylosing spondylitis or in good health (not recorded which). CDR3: CASSLPGGRADNEQFF. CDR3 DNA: TGTGCCAGCAGTTTACCCGGCGGGAGGGCCGACAATGAGCAGTTCTTC.